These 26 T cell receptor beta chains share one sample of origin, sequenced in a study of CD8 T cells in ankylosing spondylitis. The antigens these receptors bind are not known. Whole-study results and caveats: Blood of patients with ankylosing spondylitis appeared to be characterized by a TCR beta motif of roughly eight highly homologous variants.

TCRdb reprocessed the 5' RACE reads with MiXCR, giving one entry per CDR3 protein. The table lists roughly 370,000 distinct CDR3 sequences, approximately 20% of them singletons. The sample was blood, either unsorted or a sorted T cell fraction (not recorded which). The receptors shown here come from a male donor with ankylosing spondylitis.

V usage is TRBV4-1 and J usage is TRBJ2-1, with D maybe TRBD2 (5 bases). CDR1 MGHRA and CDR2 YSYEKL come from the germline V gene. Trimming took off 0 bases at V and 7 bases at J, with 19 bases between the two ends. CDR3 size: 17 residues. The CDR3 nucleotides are TGCGCCAGCAGCCAAGATCTAGCCGCCTACAGAGGGAATGAGCAGTTCTTC. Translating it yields CASSQDLAAYRGNEQFF.

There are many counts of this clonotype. In DNA, the CDR3 is TGCGCCAGCAGCTTGAGGACAGGTGACTACGAGCAGTACTTC. It encodes CASSLRTGDYEQYF. V is TRBV5-1 and J is TRBJ2-7, with 7 bases fitting TRBD1. Germline V gives CDR1 SGHRS, CDR2 YFSETQ. The V segment lost 1 base and the J segment 3 bases; nucleotides outside the gene matches: 4. The CDR3 runs to 14 residues. The entire variable domain, with the rest obtained from reference TRBV5-1 and TRBJ2-7, is as follows: KAGVTQTPRYLIKTRGQQVTLSCSPISGHRSVSWYQQTPGQGLQFLFEYFSETQRNKGNFPGRFSGRQFSNSRSEMNVSTLELGDSALYLCASSLRTGDYEQYFGPGTRLTVT.

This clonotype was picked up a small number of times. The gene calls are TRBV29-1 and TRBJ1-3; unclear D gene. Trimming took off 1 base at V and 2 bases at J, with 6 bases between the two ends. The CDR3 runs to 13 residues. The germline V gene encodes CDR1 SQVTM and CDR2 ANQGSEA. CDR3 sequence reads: CSVEATAGNTIYF. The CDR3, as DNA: TGCAGCGTTGAAGCTACGGCTGGAAACACCATATATTTT.

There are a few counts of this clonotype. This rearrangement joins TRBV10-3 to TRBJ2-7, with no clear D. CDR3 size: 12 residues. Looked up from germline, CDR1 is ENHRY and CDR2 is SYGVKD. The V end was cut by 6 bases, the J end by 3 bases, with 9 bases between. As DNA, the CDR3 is TGTGCCATCAGCGATCGTTTCTACGAGCAGTACTTC. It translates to CAISDRFYEQYF.

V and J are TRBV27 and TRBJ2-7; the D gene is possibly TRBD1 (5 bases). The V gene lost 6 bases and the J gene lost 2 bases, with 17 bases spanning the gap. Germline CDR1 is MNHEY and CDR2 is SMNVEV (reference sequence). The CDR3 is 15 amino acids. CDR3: CASRTHRTLPYEQYF. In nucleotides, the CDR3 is TGTGCCAGCAGAACCCACAGGACCCTCCCCTACGAGCAGTACTTC.

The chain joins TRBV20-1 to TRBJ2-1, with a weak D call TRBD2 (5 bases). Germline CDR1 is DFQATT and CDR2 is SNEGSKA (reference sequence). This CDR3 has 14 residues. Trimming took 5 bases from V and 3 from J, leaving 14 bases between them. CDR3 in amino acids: CSALPDSRYNEQFF. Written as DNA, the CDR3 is TGCAGTGCTCTTCCGGACTCTCGCTACAATGAGCAGTTCTTC.

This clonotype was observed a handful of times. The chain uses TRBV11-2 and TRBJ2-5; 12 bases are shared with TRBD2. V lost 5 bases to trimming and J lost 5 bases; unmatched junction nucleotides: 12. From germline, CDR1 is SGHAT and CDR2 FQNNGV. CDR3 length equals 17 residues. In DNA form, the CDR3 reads TGTGCCAGCAGCCTTCGTATGACTAGCGGGAGATGGGAGACCCAGTACTTC. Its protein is CASSLRMTSGRWETQYF.

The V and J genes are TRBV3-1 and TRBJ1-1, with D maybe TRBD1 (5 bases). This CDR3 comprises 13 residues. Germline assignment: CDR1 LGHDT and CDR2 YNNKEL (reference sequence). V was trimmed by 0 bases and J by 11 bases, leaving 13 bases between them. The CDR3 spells CASSQDKDKWAFF. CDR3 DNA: TGTGCCAGCAGCCAAGATAAGGACAAGTGGGCTTTCTTT.

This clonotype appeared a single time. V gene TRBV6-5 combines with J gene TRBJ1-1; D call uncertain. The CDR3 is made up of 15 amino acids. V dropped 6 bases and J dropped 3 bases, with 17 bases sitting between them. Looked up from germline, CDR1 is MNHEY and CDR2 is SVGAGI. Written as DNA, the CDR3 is TGTGCCAGCAGCTTAGGCTACCCCTTCGACACTGAAGCTTTCTTT. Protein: CASSLGYPFDTEAFF.

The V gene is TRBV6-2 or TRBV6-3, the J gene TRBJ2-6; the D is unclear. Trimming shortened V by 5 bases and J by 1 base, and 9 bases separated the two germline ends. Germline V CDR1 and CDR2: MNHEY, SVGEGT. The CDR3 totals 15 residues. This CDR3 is CASSIDGSGANVLTF. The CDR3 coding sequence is TGTGCCAGCAGTATTGACGGATCTGGGGCCAACGTCCTGACTTTC.

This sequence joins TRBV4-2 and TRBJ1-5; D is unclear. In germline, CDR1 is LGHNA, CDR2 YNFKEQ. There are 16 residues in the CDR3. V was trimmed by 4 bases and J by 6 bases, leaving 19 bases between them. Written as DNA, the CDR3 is TGTGCCAGCAGCCCCCAACGGGGAGGGTTACCTCAGCCCCAGCATTTT. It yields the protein CASSPQRGGLPQPQHF.

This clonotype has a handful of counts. This chain's CDR3 is CASSLWWTPQKGEFF. The DNA of the CDR3 is TGTGCCAGCAGCTTGTGGTGGACACCACAGAAGGGGGAGTTCTTC. This chain connects TRBV5-6 to TRBJ2-1; possibly TRBD1 for D (6 bases). The CDR3 loop spans 15 amino acids. In germline, CDR1 is SGHDT, CDR2 YYEEEE. V dropped 1 base and J dropped 14 bases, with 22 bases sitting between them. Combining the CDR3 with reference TRBV5-6 and TRBJ2-1 gives the whole variable domain DAGVTQSPTHLIKTRGQQVTLRCSPKSGHDTVSWYQQALGQGPQFIFQYYEEEERQRGNFPDRFSGHQFPNYSSELNVNALLLGDSALYLCASSLWWTPQKGEFFGPGTRLTVL.

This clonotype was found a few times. CDR3 amino acids: CSASLLSASGTSSYNEQFF. DNA of the CDR3: TGCAGTGCCAGCCTCCTGTCAGCTAGCGGGACGAGCTCCTACAATGAGCAGTTCTTC. The genes are TRBV20-1 and TRBJ2-1, with 9 bases aligning to TRBD2. The CDR3 has 19 residues. Losses at the gene ends were 6 bases for V and 0 bases for J; bases not matched to a gene: 18. Germline lookup yields CDR1 DFQATT and CDR2 SNEGSKA (reference sequence).

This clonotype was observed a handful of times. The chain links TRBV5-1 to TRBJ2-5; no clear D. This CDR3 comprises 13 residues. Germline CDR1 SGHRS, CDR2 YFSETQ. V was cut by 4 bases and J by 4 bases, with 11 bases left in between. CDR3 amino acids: CASSRVVTETQYF. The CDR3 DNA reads TGCGCCAGCAGCCGGGTGGTAACAGAGACCCAGTACTTC.

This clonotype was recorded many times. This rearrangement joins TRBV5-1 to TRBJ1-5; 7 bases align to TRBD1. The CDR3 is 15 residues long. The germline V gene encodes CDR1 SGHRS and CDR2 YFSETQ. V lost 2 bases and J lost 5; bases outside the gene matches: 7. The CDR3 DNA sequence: TGCGCCAGCAGCTTAAGGACAGGAGGCGATCAGCCCCAGCATTTT. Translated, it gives CASSLRTGGDQPQHF.

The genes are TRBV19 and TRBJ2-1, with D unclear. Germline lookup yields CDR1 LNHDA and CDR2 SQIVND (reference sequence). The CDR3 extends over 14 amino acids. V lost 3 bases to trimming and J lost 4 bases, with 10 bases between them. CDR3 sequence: CASSMSGRYNEQFF. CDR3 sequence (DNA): TGTGCCAGTAGTATGTCTGGCAGATACAATGAGCAGTTCTTC.

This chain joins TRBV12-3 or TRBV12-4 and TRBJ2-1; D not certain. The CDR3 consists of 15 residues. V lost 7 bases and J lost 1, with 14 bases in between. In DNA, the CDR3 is TGTGCCAGCACCCCAACGGGCAGGTCCTACAATGAGCAGTTCTTC. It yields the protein CASTPTGRSYNEQFF.

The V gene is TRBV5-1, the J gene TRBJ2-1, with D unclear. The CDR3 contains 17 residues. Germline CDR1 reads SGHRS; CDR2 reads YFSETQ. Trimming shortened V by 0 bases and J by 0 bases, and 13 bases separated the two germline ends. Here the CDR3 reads CASSLGYPYSSYNEQFF. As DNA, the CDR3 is TGCGCCAGCAGCTTGGGTTACCCCTACAGCTCCTACAATGAGCAGTTCTTC.

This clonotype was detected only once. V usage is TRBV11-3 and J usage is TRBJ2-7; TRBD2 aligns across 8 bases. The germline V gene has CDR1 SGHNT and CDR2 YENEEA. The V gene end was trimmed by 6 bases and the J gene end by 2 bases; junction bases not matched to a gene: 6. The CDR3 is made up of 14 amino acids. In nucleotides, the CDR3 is TGTGCCAGCAGTTACGGACTAGCAACCTACGAGCAGTACTTC. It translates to CASSYGLATYEQYF.

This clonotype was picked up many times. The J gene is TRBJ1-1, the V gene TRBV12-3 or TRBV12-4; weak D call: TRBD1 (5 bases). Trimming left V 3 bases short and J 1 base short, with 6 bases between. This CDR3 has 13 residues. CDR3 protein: CASSFGQNTEAFF. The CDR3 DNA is TGTGCCAGCAGTTTCGGACAGAACACTGAAGCTTTCTTT.

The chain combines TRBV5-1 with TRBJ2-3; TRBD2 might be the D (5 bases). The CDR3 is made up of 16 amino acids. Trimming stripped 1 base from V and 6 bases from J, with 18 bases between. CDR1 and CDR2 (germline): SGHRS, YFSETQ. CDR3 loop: CASSLIPARGSDTQYF. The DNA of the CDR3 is TGCGCCAGCAGCTTGATTCCAGCGCGAGGGTCGGATACGCAGTATTTT.

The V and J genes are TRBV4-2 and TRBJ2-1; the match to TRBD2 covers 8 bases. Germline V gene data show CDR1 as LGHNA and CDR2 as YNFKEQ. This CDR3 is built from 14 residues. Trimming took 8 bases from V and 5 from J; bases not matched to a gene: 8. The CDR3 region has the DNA TGTGCCAGCTCACAAGCGGGAGAGGACAATGAGCAGTTCTTC. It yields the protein CASSQAGEDNEQFF.

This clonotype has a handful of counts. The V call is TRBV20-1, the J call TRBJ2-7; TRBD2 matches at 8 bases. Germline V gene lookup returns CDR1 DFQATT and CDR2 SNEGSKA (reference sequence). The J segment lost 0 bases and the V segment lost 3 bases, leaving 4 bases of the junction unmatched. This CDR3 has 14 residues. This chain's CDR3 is CSASLAGSSYEQYF. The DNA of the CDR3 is TGCAGTGCTAGTTTAGCGGGATCCTCCTACGAGCAGTACTTC.

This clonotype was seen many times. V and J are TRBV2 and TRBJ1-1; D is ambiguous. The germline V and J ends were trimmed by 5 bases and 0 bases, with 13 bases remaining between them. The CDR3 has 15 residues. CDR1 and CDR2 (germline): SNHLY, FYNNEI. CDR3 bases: TGTGCCAGCAGTCGAGACGGAGCCCTGAACACTGAAGCTTTCTTT. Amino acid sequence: CASSRDGALNTEAFF.

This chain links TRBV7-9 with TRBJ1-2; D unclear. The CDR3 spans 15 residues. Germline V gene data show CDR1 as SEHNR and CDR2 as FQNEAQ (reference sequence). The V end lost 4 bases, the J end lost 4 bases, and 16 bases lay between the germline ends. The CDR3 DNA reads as TGTGCCAGCAGCTATCAAAGGACGGAAAGCTATGGCTACACCTTC. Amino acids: CASSYQRTESYGYTF.

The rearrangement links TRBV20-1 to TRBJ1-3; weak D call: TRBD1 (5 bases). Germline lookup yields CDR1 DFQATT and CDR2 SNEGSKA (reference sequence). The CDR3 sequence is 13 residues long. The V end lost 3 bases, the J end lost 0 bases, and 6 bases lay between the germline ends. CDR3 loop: CSASTGSGNTIYF. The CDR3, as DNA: TGCAGTGCTAGCACAGGCTCTGGAAACACCATATATTTT.